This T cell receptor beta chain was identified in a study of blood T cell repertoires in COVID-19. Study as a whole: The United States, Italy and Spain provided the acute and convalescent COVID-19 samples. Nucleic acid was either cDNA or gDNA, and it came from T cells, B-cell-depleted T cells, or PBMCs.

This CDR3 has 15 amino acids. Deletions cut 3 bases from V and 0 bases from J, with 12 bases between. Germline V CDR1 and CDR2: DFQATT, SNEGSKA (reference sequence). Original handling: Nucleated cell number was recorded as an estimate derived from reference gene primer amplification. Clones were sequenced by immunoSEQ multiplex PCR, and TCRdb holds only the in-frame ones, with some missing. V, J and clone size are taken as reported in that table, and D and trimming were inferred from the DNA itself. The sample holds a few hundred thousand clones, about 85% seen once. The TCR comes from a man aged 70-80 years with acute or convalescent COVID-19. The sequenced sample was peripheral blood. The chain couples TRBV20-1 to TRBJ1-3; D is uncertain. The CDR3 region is CSASEFRDSGNTIYF. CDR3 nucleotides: TGCAGTGCTAGTGAGTTTCGAGACTCTGGAAACACCATATATTTT.